Listed here are 27 T cell receptor beta chains from one sample, sequenced in a study of blood T cells in healthy people across ages. Sample-barcoded 5' priming and a J-beta primer mix drove a second PCR of roughly 6 to 12 cycles. TCRdb redid the calling of the 5' RACE reads with MiXCR, one entry per CDR3 protein. The table records some 1,500,000 distinct CDR3 sequences, under 55% of them present only once. The sample comprised blood. The receptors come from a woman between 18 and 29 years old in good health.

The chain links TRBV11-2 to TRBJ2-1; 9 nucleotides align to TRBD2. CDR3 length: 16 residues. The ends lost 1 base at V and 7 bases at J; junction bases unmatched: 8. From germline, CDR1 is SGHAT and CDR2 FQNNGV. The CDR3 bases are TGTGCCAGCAGCTTAGTGGGGGCGGGGGGGCAAAATGAGCAGTTCTTC. Protein: CASSLVGAGGQNEQFF.

There are a few counts of this clonotype. The chain links TRBV4-1 to TRBJ2-6, with 8 bases matching TRBD1. The V gene's germline CDR1 is MGHRA and CDR2 YSYEKL. This CDR3 region has 17 residues. Germline trimming cut 3 bases from V and 0 bases from J; bases unmatched to any gene: 4. The CDR3 DNA reads TGCGCCAGCAGCCATGGGACAGGTACCTCTGGGGCCAACGTCCTGACTTTC. As protein: CASSHGTGTSGANVLTF.

As concerns this clonotype: This clone may be a read error of a much larger clone one base away. The chain uses TRBV12-3 or TRBV12-4 and TRBJ2-1; a weak D match, TRBD1 (5 bases). The CDR3 has 15 amino acids. In nucleotides, the CDR3 is TGTGCCTGCAGACAAGGGGCGAGCTCCTACAATGAGCAGTTCTTC. Protein: CACRQGASSYNEQFF.

J is TRBJ2-1 and V is TRBV19; D gene uncertain. The germline V gene has CDR1 LNHDA and CDR2 SQIVND (reference sequence). Trimming took off 3 bases at V and 0 bases at J, with 6 bases between the two ends. CDR3 length equals 14 residues. CDR3 residues: CASSIQSSYNEQFF. As DNA, the CDR3 is TGTGCCAGTAGTATCCAAAGCTCCTACAATGAGCAGTTCTTC.

The chain combines TRBV12-3 or TRBV12-4 with TRBJ2-5, with D maybe TRBD2 (5 bases). The germline V and J ends were trimmed by 1 base and 11 bases, with 14 bases remaining between them. There are 13 residues in the CDR3. CDR3 region: CASSLEDFWEQYF. CDR3 bases: TGTGCCAGCAGTTTAGAGGACTTCTGGGAGCAGTACTTC.

This clonotype was recorded at least ten times. The chain links TRBV21-1 to TRBJ2-5; the table's TRBD2 call for D was not verified on the DNA. TRBV21-1 is tagged as a pseudogene. This CDR3 spans 17 amino acids. The DNA of the CDR3 is TGTGCCAGCAGCAAAGCCCGGACTAGCGGACAACAAGAGACCCAGTACTTC. Translated: CASSKARTSGQQETQYF.

This clonotype was observed a handful of times. The V call is TRBV3-1, the J call TRBJ2-1; 10 bases fit TRBD2. This CDR3 has 16 residues. After removal of 5 bases from V and 1 base from J, the junction contained 5 bases not matched to a gene. CDR1 LGHDT and CDR2 YNNKEL come from the germline V gene (reference sequence). The chain's CDR3 is CASSLAGGPSYNEQFF. The CDR3 DNA reads as TGTGCCAGCAGCTTAGCGGGGGGCCCTTCCTACAATGAGCAGTTCTTC.

This clonotype was recorded a few times. CDR3 sequence (DNA): TGTGCCAGCAGCTTTCAACGGGAGACCCAGTACTTC. Its protein is CASSFQRETQYF. The chain has TRBV7-2 and TRBJ2-5; unclear D gene. V dropped 3 bases and J dropped 5 bases, with 7 bases sitting between them. Germline CDR1 reads SGHTA; CDR2 reads FQGNSA. This CDR3 has 12 amino acids. The full variable domain, with the rest looked up from reference TRBV7-2 and TRBJ2-5, is GAGVSQSPSNKVTEKGKDVELRCDPISGHTALYWYRQSLGQGLEFLIYFQGNSAPDKSGLPSDRFSAERTGGSVSTLTIQRTQQEDSAVYLCASSFQRETQYFGPGTRLLVL.

J is TRBJ2-1 and V is TRBV11-2; 10 bases match TRBD2. V was clipped by 4 bases and J by 3 bases; unmatched bases: 6. The CDR3 is 16 residues long. CDR1 is SGHAT and CDR2 is FQNNGV in the germline V gene. The CDR3 spells CASSSQAGGVYNEQFF. DNA for the CDR3: TGTGCCAGCAGCTCCCAAGCGGGAGGGGTCTACAATGAGCAGTTCTTC.

This chain joins TRBV10-3 and TRBJ1-2; D is uncertain. This CDR3 region has 15 residues. The V end was cut by 0 bases, the J end by 4 bases, with 12 bases between. Germline V gene sequence: CDR1 ENHRY, CDR2 SYGVKD. The CDR3, as DNA: TGTGCCATCAGTGAGTCGCCAGGAATGGCCTATGGCTACACCTTC. Its translation: CAISESPGMAYGYTF.

In regard to this clonotype: A read error may be the cause here, since a much bigger clone is one base away. The chain links TRBV12-3 or TRBV12-4 to TRBJ1-2; D call uncertain. This CDR3 spans 12 amino acids. V was pared by 6 bases and J by 8 bases, with 13 bases between. In nucleotides, the CDR3 is TGTGCCAGCAGCCGCTTTGGGTCCGGCTACACCTTC. Translating gives CASSRFGSGYTF.

This clonotype has more than one count but fewer than ten. This chain links TRBV29-1 with TRBJ2-7; no definite D call. The CDR3 loop spans 14 amino acids. Between the trimmed V and J ends, which lost 6 bases and 1 base, there was a span of 16 bases. CDR1 and CDR2 from the germline V gene are SQVTM and ANQGSEA. The CDR3 DNA sequence: TGCAGCGTCACCCTATCGGACGGATCCTACGAGCAGTACTTC. It translates to CSVTLSDGSYEQYF.

This clonotype was recorded many times. The chain recombines TRBV4-1 with TRBJ2-7; 7 bases fit TRBD1. V trimming: 0 bases; J trimming: 3 bases; junction bases outside the gene matches: 14. The CDR3 sequence is 18 residues long. Germline-derived CDR1 and CDR2 are MGHRA and YSYEKL. CDR3 residues: CASSQEVPGQLSGYEQYF. CDR3 bases: TGCGCCAGCAGCCAAGAAGTACCGGGACAGCTATCGGGCTACGAGCAGTACTTC.

The genes are TRBV25-1 and TRBJ2-3, with 7 positions matching TRBD2. CDR1 and CDR2 from the germline V gene are MGHDK and SYGVNS. The CDR3 is made up of 14 amino acids. The V and J ends lost 5 bases and 4 bases, in that order; junction bases with no gene match: 6. CDR3 DNA sequence: TGTGCCAGCAGTCAAGGGAGGGCCGCAGATACGCAGTATTTT. Residues: CASSQGRAADTQYF.

A few counts support this clonotype. The rearrangement joins TRBV20-1 to TRBJ2-1, with 10 bases that match TRBD2. Trimming took 0 bases from V and 7 from J; bases not matched to a gene: 9. The CDR3 has 16 residues. CDR1 is DFQATT, CDR2 SNEGSKA, per germline (reference sequence). In DNA form, the CDR3 reads TGCAGTGCTAGAGATGTCCTAGCGGGGGAAAGGAATGAGCAGTTCTTC. Translated, it gives CSARDVLAGERNEQFF.

The sample holds a few counts of this clonotype. This chain uses TRBV9 with TRBJ2-1; D unclear. Germline CDR1 reads SGDLS; CDR2 reads YYNGEE. CDR3 length: 14 amino acids. Deletions cut 4 bases from V and 8 bases from J, with 16 bases between. The CDR3 DNA reads as TGTGCCAGCAGCCCATGGGGTAATTGGGATGAGCAGTTCTTC. It specifies CASSPWGNWDEQFF.

V and J are TRBV7-2 and TRBJ2-2; 7 bases line up with TRBD1. This CDR3 is built from 17 residues. Germline-derived CDR1 and CDR2 are SGHTA and FQGNSA. J lost 4 bases, V lost 1 base, and 9 bases had no gene match. For the CDR3, the DNA is TGTGCCAGCAGCTTAGAGGGACAGATTATTCCCACCGGGGAGCTGTTTTTT. It codes for CASSLEGQIIPTGELFF.

The chain is built from TRBV6-5 and TRBJ1-5, with D uncertain. The V end lost 4 bases, the J end lost 3 bases, and 16 bases lay between the germline ends. Germline lookup yields CDR1 MNHEY and CDR2 SVGAGI. This CDR3 contains 16 residues. The CDR3 DNA is TGTGCCAGCAGTTCGACGGGAGAAAGCAACAATCAGCCCCAGCATTTT. This gives the protein CASSSTGESNNQPQHF.

The genes are TRBV9 and TRBJ1-2, with D possibly being TRBD1 (6 bases). Germline CDR1 SGDLS, CDR2 YYNGEE. The CDR3 is made up of 14 amino acids. Between the trimmed V and J ends, which lost 4 bases and 5 bases, there was a span of 15 bases. The CDR3 region is CASSPIQGVYGYTF. Here the CDR3 DNA reads TGTGCCAGCAGCCCCATACAGGGAGTATATGGCTACACCTTC.

The gene calls are TRBV28 and TRBJ2-3; TRBD1 aligns across 7 bases. V dropped 6 bases and J dropped 1; count of bases not matched to a gene: 7. CDR1 is MDHEN, CDR2 SYDVKM, per germline. There are 15 residues in the CDR3. The CDR3 loop reads CASSTGVLGTDTQYF. The CDR3 bases are TGTGCCAGCAGCACAGGGGTTCTCGGCACAGATACGCAGTATTTT.

The chain uses TRBV15 and TRBJ2-1; a weak D match, TRBD2 (5 bases). Trimming removed 0 bases at V and 2 bases at J, with 8 bases between. The CDR3 contains 15 residues. Germline lookup yields CDR1 LNHNV and CDR2 YYDKDF (reference sequence). CDR3 sequence: CATSRDAGTYNEQFF. In DNA form, the CDR3 reads TGTGCCACCAGCAGAGACGCCGGGACCTACAATGAGCAGTTCTTC. Using reference TRBV15 and TRBJ2-1 for the parts outside the CDR3, the full variable domain is DAMVIQNPRYQVTQFGKPVTLSCSQTLNHNVMYWYQQKSSQAPKLLFHYYDKDFNNEADTPDNFQSRRPNTSFCFLDIRSPGLGDTAMYLCATSRDAGTYNEQFFGPGTRLTVL.

V gene TRBV28 combines with J gene TRBJ2-2; TRBD2 matches at 7 bases. The CDR3 sequence is 17 residues long. Germline CDR1 MDHEN, CDR2 SYDVKM. V lost 5 bases to trimming and J lost 3 bases; unmatched junction nucleotides: 12. The CDR3 DNA sequence: TGTGCCAGCAGTCCCCTACGACTAGCACGGGACACCGGGGAGCTGTTTTTT. Its protein product is CASSPLRLARDTGELFF. Together with reference TRBV28 and TRBJ2-2, the CDR3 gives the full variable domain: DVKVTQSSRYLVKRTGEKVFLECVQDMDHENMFWYRQDPGLGLRLIYFSYDVKMKEKGDIPEGYSVSREKKERFSLILESASTNQTSMYLCASSPLRLARDTGELFFGEGSRLTVL.

This clonotype has a handful of counts. The chain has TRBV14 and TRBJ2-1; D perhaps matches TRBD1 (5 bases). CDR3 size: 20 residues. Germline V CDR1 and CDR2: SGHDN, FVKESK. V was cut by 0 bases and J by 0 bases, with 21 bases left in between. The CDR3 DNA sequence: TGTGCCAGCAGCCAAGATCCGGAAGGCTTCAGGGTGAGCTCCTACAATGAGCAGTTCTTC. Protein product: CASSQDPEGFRVSSYNEQFF.

The chain employs TRBV10-3 and TRBJ2-3; 7 bases are a match to TRBD2. Germline CDR1 reads ENHRY; CDR2 reads SYGVKD. This CDR3 contains 14 residues. Trimming removed 8 bases from V and 4 bases from J; junction bases left unmatched: 9. The CDR3 DNA reads as TGTGCCATCCTCGCGGGAGAGGGTTCAGATACGCAGTATTTT. Translation gives CAILAGEGSDTQYF.

The chain links TRBV10-3 to TRBJ1-1; no reliable D call. The germline gives CDR1 ENHRY, CDR2 SYGVKD. CDR3 length: 11 amino acids. Trimming pared 10 bases from V and 6 bases from J, leaving 12 bases between. CDR3 nucleotide sequence: TGTGCCACCGCGGGCTACGCTGAAGCTTTCTTT. Its protein product is CATAGYAEAFF.

V gene TRBV20-1 combines with J gene TRBJ1-4; D remains ambiguous. Trimming cost V 3 bases and J 8 bases, with 13 bases left between them. Germline CDR1 reads DFQATT; CDR2 reads SNEGSKA (reference sequence). The CDR3 covers 13 residues. DNA of the CDR3: TGCAGTGCTAGGAGGCAGGCTGGGGAAAAACTGTTTTTT. Its protein is CSARRQAGEKLFF.

This clonotype was seen a handful of times. The chain carries TRBV5-1 and TRBJ2-6; D ambiguous. The V end lost 1 base, the J end lost 3 bases, and 11 bases lay between the germline ends. Germline lookup yields CDR1 SGHRS and CDR2 YFSETQ. The CDR3 totals 16 residues. The CDR3: CASSLILSIGANVLTF. The CDR3 DNA is TGCGCCAGCAGCTTGATCTTGTCAATTGGGGCCAACGTCCTGACTTTC.